This T cell receptor beta chain was identified in a study of human T cells and chemical hapten exposure. This clonotype was detected only a few times. Original analysis: Between about 23,224 and 750,000 TCRs appeared in each sample, and the median stood at roughly 95,000. TCRdb reanalysed the RACE reads using MiXCR and keeps one entry per CDR3 protein. TCRdb, not the authors, supplied the V and J calls. The table has 50,000 to 70,000 distinct CDR3 sequences, 8% to 10% seen once; the top ten hold 8% to 10%. CDR1 and CDR2 (germline): DFQATT, SNEGSKA (reference sequence). With 1 base removed from V and 3 bases from J, the gap between germline ends came to 25 bases. This CDR3 is built from 18 residues. The sample's time point: pre-sensitization, week 0. As for treatment: therapeutic diphenylcyclopropenone sensitization with weekly scalp DPC.

The chain employs TRBV20-1 and TRBJ2-7, with D tentatively TRBD1 (7 bases). This material consisted of whole blood, taken in connection with sensitization to the hapten diphenylcyclopropenone (DPC). This clonotype was sampled from a man aged 40-49 years with alopecia areata. Some clones in this sample may be carry-over from other donors' samples. In DNA form, the CDR3 reads TGCAGTGCTAGAGGATTCGGCAGGGGGGCGCGGGCGGACTACGAGCAGTACTTC. This translates into CSARGFGRGARADYEQYF.